These 26 T cell receptor beta chains originate from one sample sequenced in a study of human T cells and chemical hapten exposure. TCRdb passed the RACE reads through MiXCR, listing each CDR3 protein once. The table records some 79,000 distinct CDR3 sequences, over 6% of them present only once. Time point denoted: patch test 1, 2 weeks after DPC sensitization. Treatment in this sample: therapeutic diphenylcyclopropenone sensitization with weekly scalp DPC. Sequenced material: whole blood, taken in connection with sensitization to the hapten diphenylcyclopropenone (DPC). The receptors originated from a woman aged 25 to 39 with alopecia areata. Some clones in this sample may be carry-over from other donors' samples.

Concerning this clonotype itself: The junction departs from the called germline gene at one end, perhaps through a read error. This rearrangement joins TRBV7-9 to TRBJ1-5, with D possibly being TRBD1 (5 bases). Per germline, CDR1 SEHNR and CDR2 FQNEAQ (reference sequence). The CDR3 totals 12 residues. Here the CDR3 reads CASSSGFLPQNF. DNA for the CDR3: TGTGCCAGCAGCTCAGGGTTTCTGCCCCAGAATTTT.

The chain recombines TRBV7-9 with TRBJ1-1; D remains unclear. The length of the CDR3 is 15 residues. V lost 7 bases and J 4 bases, leaving 19 bases between the germline ends. Per germline, CDR1 SEHNR and CDR2 FQNEAQ (reference sequence). CDR3 DNA sequence: TGTGCCAGCACCATGGTTTGGGGTCTCGGCACTGAAGCTTTCTTT. It yields the protein CASTMVWGLGTEAFF.

This clonotype appeared many times. The CDR3, as DNA: TGTGCCTGGAGTGTAAGCTCTAGCCAAGAGACCCAGTACTTC. As protein: CAWSVSSSQETQYF. The gene calls are TRBV30 and TRBJ2-5; D is unresolved. Trimming shortened V by 0 bases and J by 1 base, and 9 bases separated the two germline ends. The length of the CDR3 is 14 residues. Germline V gene data show CDR1 as GTSNPN and CDR2 as SVGIG (reference sequence). Combining the CDR3 with reference TRBV30 and TRBJ2-5 gives the whole variable domain SQTIHQWPATLVQPVGSPLSLECTVEGTSNPNLYWYRQAAGRGLQLLFYSVGIGQISSEVPQNLSASRPQDRQFILSSKKLLLSDSGFYLCAWSVSSSQETQYFGPGTRLLVL.

This sequence joins TRBV5-1 and TRBJ1-1; 8 bases map to TRBD1. Germline CDR1 is SGHRS and CDR2 is YFSETQ. The CDR3 has 14 amino acids. V trimming: 4 bases; J trimming: 3 bases; junction bases outside the gene matches: 5. CDR3 region: CASSEGQGHTEAFF. The CDR3, as DNA: TGCGCCAGCAGCGAAGGACAGGGTCACACTGAAGCTTTCTTT. Complete variable domain (other parts from reference TRBV5-1 and TRBJ1-1): KAGVTQTPRYLIKTRGQQVTLSCSPISGHRSVSWYQQTPGQGLQFLFEYFSETQRNKGNFPGRFSGRQFSNSRSEMNVSTLELGDSALYLCASSEGQGHTEAFFGQGTRLTVV.

This sequence joins TRBV20-1 and TRBJ1-1; tentatively, D is TRBD1 (5 bases). Germline values: CDR1 DFQATT, CDR2 SNEGSKA (reference sequence). The CDR3 loop spans 12 amino acids. V lost 5 bases to trimming and J lost 4 bases, with 11 bases between them. In DNA form, the CDR3 reads TGCAGTGCTGGGGACTGGGGCACTGAAGCTTTCTTT. As protein: CSAGDWGTEAFF.

This clonotype was observed a few times. This chain uses TRBV7-8 with TRBJ1-1, with D hard to call. Per the germline V gene, CDR1 is SGHVS and CDR2 is FQNEAQ. The CDR3 is 14 amino acids. Between the trimmed V and J ends, which lost 4 bases and 1 base, there was a span of 10 bases. CDR3 loop: CASSSDSGNTEAFF. CDR3 DNA sequence: TGTGCCAGCAGCTCCGATAGCGGGAACACTGAAGCTTTCTTT.

The chain uses TRBV30 and TRBJ2-3; maybe TRBD1 (5 bases). CDR1 and CDR2 (germline): GTSNPN, SVGIG (reference sequence). The V end lost 1 base, the J end lost 4 bases, and 15 bases lay between the germline ends. The CDR3 is 15 amino acids. CDR3 DNA: TGTGCCTGGAGTGAGGGGCAGGGTGAGGCAGATACGCAGTATTTT. It yields the protein CAWSEGQGEADTQYF. Together with reference TRBV30 and TRBJ2-3, the CDR3 gives the full variable domain: SQTIHQWPATLVQPVGSPLSLECTVEGTSNPNLYWYRQAAGRGLQLLFYSVGIGQISSEVPQNLSASRPQDRQFILSSKKLLLSDSGFYLCAWSEGQGEADTQYFGPGTRLTVL.

This clonotype appeared a few times. The rearrangement joins TRBV7-9 to TRBJ2-7, with 9 bases matching TRBD1. CDR1 is SEHNR and CDR2 is FQNEAQ in the germline V gene (reference sequence). Trimming removed 4 bases from V and 6 bases from J; junction bases left unmatched: 7. This CDR3 has 14 residues. The CDR3 bases are TGTGCCAGCAGCTCGAACCGACAGGGGGGCGAGCAGTACTTC. This gives the protein CASSSNRQGGEQYF.

The chain has TRBV12-3 or TRBV12-4 and TRBJ1-6; no definite D call. The CDR3 has 11 residues. V dropped 4 bases and J dropped 16 bases, with 11 bases sitting between them. CDR3 sequence: CASSSSGVLHF. In DNA form, the CDR3 reads TGTGCCAGCAGTTCCTCAGGAGTTCTCCACTTT.

Ten or more counts support this clonotype. The chain links TRBV5-1 to TRBJ2-3, with 16 bases aligning to TRBD2. Germline assignment: CDR1 SGHRS and CDR2 YFSETQ. The V and J ends lost 3 bases and 3 bases, in that order; junction bases with no gene match: 7. The CDR3 spans 18 residues. The CDR3, as DNA: TGCGCCAGCAGCTCGACGGGACTAGCGGGGGGGAGGACAGATACGCAGTATTTT. Its translation: CASSSTGLAGGRTDTQYF.

This clonotype was counted only a few times. A junction end diverges from the germline sequence, so it may reflect a read error. The rearrangement links TRBV7-3 to TRBJ1-6; D is perhaps TRBD1 (5 bases). Germline CDR1 is SGHTA and CDR2 is FQGTGA. The CDR3 consists of 16 residues. CDR3 in DNA: TGTGCCAGCAGATCCTCTGAACAGGTCTATAATTCACCCCTCAACTTT. It codes for CASRSSEQVYNSPLNF.

The chain joins TRBV27 to TRBJ2-3; TRBD2 might be the D (5 bases). Germline V lookup: CDR1 MNHEY, CDR2 SMNVEV (reference sequence). V dropped 8 bases and J dropped 2 bases, with 14 bases sitting between them. The CDR3 spans 14 residues. The CDR3 is CASGGYPSTDTQYF. CDR3 coding DNA: TGTGCCAGCGGAGGATACCCGTCCACAGATACGCAGTATTTT.

DNA for the CDR3: TGTGCCAGCGTGAAAGGGGCAGGGGGCCACCAAGAGACCCAGTACTTC. It translates to CASVKGAGGHQETQYF. V is TRBV2 and J is TRBJ2-5; 8 nucleotides match TRBD1. The CDR3 sequence is 16 residues long. The germline gives CDR1 SNHLY, CDR2 FYNNEI. The V segment lost 8 bases and the J segment 0 bases; nucleotides outside the gene matches: 11.

This clonotype was counted ten times or more. The V gene is TRBV6-5, the J gene TRBJ2-3; D is undetermined. The germline V gene encodes CDR1 MNHEY and CDR2 SVGAGI. Between the trimmed V and J ends, which lost 6 bases and 3 bases, there was a span of 10 bases. CDR3 length: 13 residues. Here the CDR3 reads CASRNTRTDTQYF. CDR3 DNA sequence: TGTGCCAGCAGGAATACTCGAACAGATACGCAGTATTTT.

The chain links TRBV7-2 to TRBJ2-7, with 9 positions matching TRBD2. CDR3 length: 15 residues. CDR1 SGHTA and CDR2 FQGNSA come from the germline V gene. With 1 base clipped from V and 3 bases from J, the junction kept 4 bases outside the gene matches. The CDR3 protein is CASSLGAGGGYEQYF. The CDR3, as DNA: TGTGCCAGCAGCTTAGGAGCGGGGGGTGGCTACGAGCAGTACTTC.

About this clonotype itself: The junction does not match germline at one end; this may be a read error. V usage is TRBV15 and J usage is TRBJ1-1, with 7 bases that match TRBD1. In germline, CDR1 is LNHNV, CDR2 YYDKDF (reference sequence). This CDR3 contains 15 residues. The CDR3 bases are TGTGCCACCAGCTCCTATTTGACAGGGAACAGTGAAGCTTTCTTT. Residues: CATSSYLTGNSEAFF.

This clonotype was observed at least ten times. The V call is TRBV20-1, the J call TRBJ2-3, with D maybe TRBD2 (6 bases). V was trimmed by 1 base and J by 1 base, leaving 6 bases between them. The CDR3 runs to 13 residues. CDR1 and CDR2 (germline): DFQATT, SNEGSKA (reference sequence). The CDR3 here is CSARGGGTDTQYF. CDR3 coding DNA: TGCAGTGCTAGAGGGGGGGGCACAGATACGCAGTATTTT.

This clonotype was recorded only once. The V gene is TRBV2, the J gene TRBJ2-1; possibly TRBD2 for D (5 bases). The CDR3 loop spans 16 amino acids. V was cut by 5 bases and J by 0 bases, with 14 bases left in between. CDR1 is SNHLY, CDR2 FYNNEI, per germline. The CDR3 is CASSNEEDSSYNEQFF. CDR3 sequence (DNA): TGTGCCAGCAGTAATGAGGAGGATAGCTCCTACAATGAGCAGTTCTTC.

V gene TRBV5-1 combines with J gene TRBJ2-3, with 7 nucleotides matching TRBD1. CDR3 length: 14 residues. Germline CDR1 reads SGHRS; CDR2 reads YFSETQ. J was trimmed by 2 bases and V by 4 bases; bases with no gene match: 4. Here the CDR3 reads CASSLGQLTDTQYF. DNA of the CDR3: TGCGCCAGCAGCCTGGGACAGCTCACAGATACGCAGTATTTT.

The chain combines TRBV2 with TRBJ2-5; maybe TRBD2 (5 bases). Trimming stripped 6 bases from V and 5 bases from J, with 13 bases between. Germline V gives CDR1 SNHLY, CDR2 FYNNEI. CDR3 length: 13 residues. The chain's CDR3 is CASRRADKETQYF. CDR3 DNA sequence: TGTGCCAGCAGGCGGGCAGATAAGGAGACCCAGTACTTC.

This clonotype was observed a handful of times. J is TRBJ2-2 and V is TRBV19, with D possibly matching TRBD1 (6 bases). CDR3 length: 15 amino acids. Germline V gene lookup returns CDR1 LNHDA and CDR2 SQIVND (reference sequence). With 4 bases removed from V and 5 bases from J, the gap between germline ends came to 14 bases. This CDR3 is CASSKQGLKTGELFF. The DNA of the CDR3 is TGTGCCAGTAGTAAACAGGGATTGAAGACCGGGGAGCTGTTTTTT.

This clonotype has a count of ten or more. The genes are TRBV3-1 and TRBJ1-1; D may be TRBD1 (6 bases). V lost 1 base and J lost 4, with 22 bases in between. Germline CDR1 is LGHDT and CDR2 is YNNKEL (reference sequence). This CDR3 is 18 amino acids long. In DNA, the CDR3 is TGTGCCAGCAGCCAAGCAGTCCGTTGGGGGCTAGAAGGCACTGAAGCTTTCTTT. It yields the protein CASSQAVRWGLEGTEAFF.

This clonotype was seen at least ten times. The V and J genes are TRBV29-1 and TRBJ1-5; no definite D call. The V end was cut by 7 bases, the J end by 7 bases, with 17 bases between. The length of the CDR3 is 13 residues. Germline CDR1 reads SQVTM; CDR2 reads ANQGSEA. This CDR3 is CSASRASGQPQHF. CDR3 nucleotide sequence: TGCAGCGCGAGCCGGGCCTCCGGGCAGCCCCAGCATTTT. The full variable domain, rest sourced from reference TRBV29-1 and TRBJ1-5, is SAVISQKPSRDICQRGTSLTIQCQVDSQVTMMFWYRQQPGQSLTLIATANQGSEATYESGFVIDKFPISRPNLTFSTLTVSNMSPEDSSIYLCSASRASGQPQHFGDGTRLSIL.

This clonotype was recorded at least ten times. The V gene is TRBV12-3 or TRBV12-4, the J gene TRBJ2-3; maybe TRBD1 (5 bases). Trimming removed 3 bases at V and 4 bases at J, with 11 bases between. The CDR3 contains 14 residues. The CDR3 DNA follows: TGTGCCAGCAGTTTCAGAAGGGGATCAGATACGCAGTATTTT. It encodes CASSFRRGSDTQYF.

There are many counts of this clonotype. The V and J genes are TRBV6-5 and TRBJ2-3; D call uncertain. With 7 bases removed from V and 5 bases from J, the gap between germline ends came to 16 bases. This CDR3 is built from 14 residues. CDR1 MNHEY and CDR2 SVGAGI come from the germline V gene. The CDR3 here is CASTPTRARDTQYF. In nucleotides, the CDR3 is TGTGCCAGCACCCCGACCCGGGCCAGAGATACGCAGTATTTT.

Worth noting for this clonotype: A much larger clone differs by one base, so this may be a read error. The chain uses TRBV20-1 and TRBJ2-3; maybe TRBD2 (5 bases). The V end lost 1 base, the J end lost 11 bases, and 13 bases lay between the germline ends. The CDR3 contains 12 residues. CDR1 DFQATT and CDR2 SNEGSKA come from the germline V gene (reference sequence). CDR3 protein: CSARATLAGQYF. The CDR3 DNA reads TGCAGTGCTAGAGCAACGCTGGCGGGGCAGTATTTT.